The rows below give T cell receptor beta chains drawn from one sample of a study of blood T cell repertoires in COVID-19. Profiling relied on immunoSEQ multiplex PCR, and the TCRdb table lists in-frame clones only, not all of them. The profile shows 30,000 or so clones, roughly four fifths of them singletons. The specimen was peripheral blood. The receptors originated from a man older than 75 with active or convalescent COVID-19. Each CDR3 is given with its conserved first and last residue. A D gene is named only where the DNA matches it firmly. Some rows have no size entry. The others give once, few or many, or a class for an expanded clone.

- | 15 | TRBJ1-2 | TRBV6-4 | - | TGTGCCAGCAGTGACTCCGCGGAGGGAATATATGGCTACACCTTC | CASSDSAEGIYGYTF
- | 13 | TRBJ2-3 | TRBV5-1 | - | TGCGCCAGCAGCTTGCAGGGCACAGATACGCAGTATTTT | CASSLQGTDTQYF
- | 14 | TRBJ1-1 | TRBV7-2 | - | TGTGCCACTCATGCCGGCAGGGCGAACACTGAAGCTTTCTTT | CATHAGRANTEAFF
once | 16 | TRBJ2-7 | TRBV6-6 | TRBD2 | TGTGCCAGCAGATTAACTGCGGGAGGGCCTTCCTACGAGCAGTACTTC | CASRLTAGGPSYEQYF
once | 16 | TRBJ2-5 | TRBV6-1 | TRBD2 | TGTGCCAGCAGTGAACCGGGACTAGCGGGAGGAGAGACCCAGTACTTC | CASSEPGLAGGETQYF
few | 16 | TRBJ1-2 | TRBV27 | - | TGTGCCAGCAGTTCCCGGACCCCCGGGACTAACTATGGCTACACCTTC | CASSSRTPGTNYGYTF
- | 15 | TRBJ1-6 | TRBV27 | TRBD1 | TGTGCCAGCAGGCCTCTGACAGGGGATAATTCACCCCTCCACTTT | CASRPLTGDNSPLHF
- | 13 | TRBJ1-5 | TRBV4-3 | - | TGCGCCAGCAGCCAACTTGGAGTACAGCCCCAGCATTTT | CASSQLGVQPQHF
- | 19 | TRBJ1-5 | TRBV19 | TRBD1 | TGTGCCAGTACCGATACTACAGGACAGGGGGCCGGCGGCAATCAGCCCCAGCATTTT | CASTDTTGQGAGGNQPQHF
- | 14 | TRBJ1-1 | TRBV9 | - | TGTGCCAGCAGCCCAGGACAGAAGAACACTGAAGCTTTCTTT | CASSPGQKNTEAFF
- | 16 | TRBJ1-6 | TRBV10-3 | - | TGTGCCATCAGTGAGTCGGAGATGAGTGGCAATTCACCCCTCCACTTT | CAISESEMSGNSPLHF
- | 14 | TRBJ2-1 | TRBV24-1 | - | TGTGCCACCTCGGGGGTGGCGAACTACAATGAGCAGTTCTTC | CATSGVANYNEQFF
few | 17 | TRBJ2-7 | TRBV4-2 | TRBD2 | TGTGCCAGCAGCCAAGATTGGAGCGGGGGGAGTGGGTACGAGCAGTACTTC | CASSQDWSGGSGYEQYF
once | 14 | TRBJ2-2 | TRBV7-6 | - | TGTGCCAGCAGCGCCCCAGAGAACACCGGGGAGCTGTTTTTT | CASSAPENTGELFF
- | 14 | TRBJ2-7 | TRBV7-6 | - | TGTGCCAGCAGCTCCTGGACGGGAACCTACGAGCAGTACTTC | CASSSWTGTYEQYF
- | 14 | TRBJ2-7 | TRBV6-5 | TRBD1 | TGTGCCAGCAGGCGAAGGACAGGGAATTCCGAGCAGTACTTC | CASRRRTGNSEQYF
- | 15 | TRBJ1-2 | TRBV11-3 | - | TGTGCCAGCAGCGGAGACCCCGCAGGGTATTATGGCTACACCTTC | CASSGDPAGYYGYTF
- | 15 | TRBJ2-7 | TRBV19 | TRBD2 | TGTGCCAGTAGTATGGGGACTAGCGGCCCGGGAGAGCAGTACTTC | CASSMGTSGPGEQYF
- | 14 | TRBJ2-7 | TRBV12-5 | - | TGTGCTAGTGGTTTGAACACCTCCCCCCACGAGCAGTACTTC | CASGLNTSPHEQYF
- | 13 | TRBJ1-2 | TRBV24-1 | TRBD1 | TGTGCCACCAGTGAAGGGACAGGGGGTGGCTACACCTTC | CATSEGTGGGYTF
- | 14 | TRBJ1-2 | TRBV7-8 | - | TGTGCCAGCAGCTTAGGACGAGGTACTTGGAGCTACACCTTC | CASSLGRGTWSYTF
- | 15 | TRBJ2-2 | TRBV9 | TRBD1 | TGTGCCAGCAGCCGGGACAGGGGACGAACCGGGGAGCTGTTTTTT | CASSRDRGRTGELFF
few | 16 | TRBJ2-3 | TRBV19 | TRBD1 | TGTGCCAGTAGTGGGACAGGGGCCCTTAGCACAGATACGCAGTATTTT | CASSGTGALSTDTQYF
- | 16 | TRBJ2-3 | TRBV15 | TRBD1 | TGTGCCACCAGCAGAGATCCGGGACAGGGCACAGATACGCAGTATTTT | CATSRDPGQGTDTQYF
- | 13 | TRBJ1-4 | TRBV2 | TRBD1 | TGTGCCAGCACTCGGGACAGGGACGAAAAACTGTTTTTT | CASTRDRDEKLFF
- | 15 | TRBJ2-7 | TRBV5-1 | TRBD1 | TGCGCCAGCAGCTTGGGAGGGGGCGGGTCCTACGAGCAGTACTTC | CASSLGGGGSYEQYF